This T cell receptor (beta chain) was documented in a study of shared clonotypes between healthy human individuals. Trimming removed 4 bases from V and 3 bases from J; junction bases left unmatched: 9. The CDR3 contains 17 residues. The germline V gene has CDR1 MGHDK and CDR2 SYGVNS. Study-wide results and caveats: With a handful of donors compared, roughly 5% of naive CD4 clonotypes were shared. Rarefaction curves obtained for sorted subsets showed sequencing incomplete despite large depth. The small donor group covered limited genetic and exposure diversity.

For this clone: The target antigen is unknown.

Deep was the level at which the assay was run. TCRdb's table, derived via immunoSEQ multiplex PCR, lists solely in-frame clones and lacks some. The sample includes about 680,000 clones, over 65% of them seen just once. This chain connects TRBV25-1 to TRBJ2-7; 13 positions agree with TRBD2. This sequence was found in a woman aged 30 to 39 in good health. Sequencing used memory CD4+ T cells sorted from blood. Noted subset: CD45RA-negative fraction. CDR3 DNA sequence: TGTGCCAGCAGTGGACTAGCGGGAGGTCGAGGGATCTACGAGCAGTACTTC. Translation: CASSGLAGGRGIYEQYF.